Each of the 22 T cell receptor beta chains below was sequenced from the same sample in a study of blood T cell repertoires in COVID-19. Clones were read by immunoSEQ multiplex PCR, and TCRdb kept only the in-frame ones, dropping some. The table has 250,000 or so clones, about 89% seen once; the top ten hold around 8.8%. Sequenced sample: peripheral blood. The receptors stem from a man aged 40-50 years with active or convalescent COVID-19.

The rearrangement uses TRBV7-2 and TRBJ1-2, with TRBD1 matching over 7 bases. Germline V gene lookup returns CDR1 SGHTA and CDR2 FQGNSA. After removal of 5 bases from V and 4 bases from J, the junction contained 7 bases not matched to a gene. This CDR3 has 14 amino acids. The DNA for the CDR3 is TGTGCCAGCAGCAACGGACAGGCTCTCTATGGCTACACCTTC. Translation: CASSNGQALYGYTF.

This clone has a single count. The CDR3 here is CASNTDRGRVLGSNQPQHF. The DNA for the CDR3 is TGCGCCAGCAACACGGACAGGGGGCGCGTTTTAGGTAGCAATCAGCCCCAGCATTTT. The chain links TRBV23-1 to TRBJ1-5; the match to TRBD1 covers 11 bases. TRBV23-1 has ORF status, its function being uncertain. Trimming at V came to 7 bases and at J to 0 bases, leaving 14 bases not matched to a gene. CDR3 length equals 19 residues.

The rearrangement links TRBV27 to TRBJ1-2; 7 bases match TRBD1. The CDR3 length is 13 residues. Germline CDR1 reads MNHEY; CDR2 reads SMNVEV (reference sequence). This CDR3 reads CATALRQGPGYTF. The CDR3 region has the DNA TGTGCGACAGCCCTCCGACAGGGTCCCGGCTACACCTTC.

In DNA form, the CDR3 reads TGTGCCAGCAGCCCTCCTGGGACTAGCGGCTACGAGCAGTACTTC. Amino acids: CASSPPGTSGYEQYF. The V gene is TRBV5-4, the J gene TRBJ2-7; 11 bases fit TRBD2. V lost 4 bases, J lost 3 bases, and 6 bases stayed unmatched. CDR1 is SGHNT, CDR2 YYREEE, per germline (reference sequence). CDR3 length: 15 amino acids.

The chain is built from TRBV14 and TRBJ2-7; D possibly corresponds to TRBD2 (5 bases). Trimming took 4 bases from V and 0 from J, leaving 10 bases between them. The CDR3 is made up of 14 amino acids. Germline CDR1 is SGHDN and CDR2 is FVKESK. The CDR3 here is CASSRRRNSYEQYF. DNA of the CDR3: TGTGCCAGCAGCCGTAGGAGGAACTCCTACGAGCAGTACTTC.

The chain couples TRBV2 to TRBJ1-1; D is unresolved. The V end was cut by 3 bases, the J end by 8 bases, with 10 bases between. There are 12 residues in the CDR3. Germline V gives CDR1 SNHLY, CDR2 FYNNEI. The CDR3 protein is CASSELALEAFF. The CDR3 DNA follows: TGTGCCAGCAGTGAGTTAGCTTTAGAAGCTTTCTTT.

The sample holds a few counts of this clone. This chain connects TRBV4-1 to TRBJ2-7; D gene ambiguous. This CDR3 has 13 residues. Trimming took 2 bases from V and 3 from J, leaving 8 bases between them. Germline CDR1 is MGHRA and CDR2 is YSYEKL. CDR3 coding DNA: TGCGCCAGCAGCCAACAGAACAACTACGAGCAGTACTTC. It yields the protein CASSQQNNYEQYF.

The DNA of the CDR3 is TGCAGCGTTGCCCCAGACAGGGCAGCCGGAAACACCATATATTTT. It encodes CSVAPDRAAGNTIYF. The chain couples TRBV29-1 to TRBJ1-3, with 7 bases lining up with TRBD1. Trimming cost V 4 bases and J 4 bases; bases outside gene matches: 10. Germline-derived CDR1 and CDR2 are SQVTM and ANQGSEA. The CDR3 extends over 15 amino acids.

CDR3 sequence: CASSLQGIGELFF. The CDR3 DNA is TGTGCCAGCAGCTTACAGGGAATCGGGGAGCTGTTTTTT. The chain recombines TRBV12-3 or TRBV12-4 with TRBJ2-2; D is possibly TRBD1 (6 bases). The V gene lost 6 bases and the J gene lost 7 bases, with 12 bases spanning the gap. The CDR3 sequence is 13 residues long.

This sequence joins TRBV25-1 and TRBJ2-5, with 10 bases aligning to TRBD1. This CDR3 is built from 16 residues. Germline V lookup: CDR1 MGHDK, CDR2 SYGVNS. V lost 2 bases, J lost 5 bases, and 8 bases stayed unmatched. In nucleotides, the CDR3 is TGTGCCAGCAGTGAAGGAGCGAGGGGACAGGGGGAGACCCAGTACTTC. It yields the protein CASSEGARGQGETQYF.

The CDR3 region is CASSLFRGNTEAFF. In DNA, the CDR3 is TGTGCCAGCAGTTTATTCAGAGGGAACACTGAAGCTTTCTTT. The V call is TRBV27, the J call TRBJ1-1; D not certain. CDR1 and CDR2 (germline): MNHEY, SMNVEV (reference sequence). This CDR3 contains 14 residues. Trimming took off 1 base at V and 1 base at J, with 7 bases between the two ends.

The chain couples TRBV5-1 to TRBJ1-6; no definite D call. The CDR3 totals 15 residues. V was pared by 0 bases and J by 10 bases, with 14 bases between. The germline gives CDR1 SGHRS, CDR2 YFSETQ. Written as DNA, the CDR3 is TGCGCCAGCAGCTTGGAAGACGGCGGTAAATCACCCCTCCACTTT. It codes for CASSLEDGGKSPLHF.

The chain combines TRBV10-3 with TRBJ2-1; 11 bases line up with TRBD1. V gave up 2 bases and J gave up 9 bases; unmatched junction bases: 6. CDR3 size: 15 residues. Germline-derived CDR1 and CDR2 are ENHRY and SYGVKD. CDR3 in amino acids: CAISEVAGQGAEQFF. CDR3 DNA: TGTGCCATCAGTGAGGTGGCTGGACAGGGGGCTGAGCAGTTCTTC.

This rearrangement joins TRBV3-1 (or the pseudogene TRBV3-2) to TRBJ2-1; 8 nucleotides agree with TRBD2. Germline V CDR1 and CDR2: LGHDT, YNNKEL (reference sequence). The CDR3 has 17 amino acids. J was trimmed by 9 bases and V by 6 bases; bases with no gene match: 19. The CDR3 bases are TGTGCCAGCAGGCCGTGGGCCGGGGGGGCAGTCGGAGGTGAGCAGTTCTTC. This codes for CASRPWAGGAVGGEQFF.

The chain couples TRBV9 to TRBJ1-5; 7 positions agree with TRBD1. The V gene's germline CDR1 is SGDLS and CDR2 YYNGEE. The junction had 1 base not matched to a gene; V was cut back by 0 bases and J by 1 base. There are 15 residues in the CDR3. The CDR3 DNA is TGTGCCAGCAGCGTAGAGGGACAGAGCAATCAGCCCCAGCATTTT. This translates into CASSVEGQSNQPQHF.

The chain joins TRBV6-5 to TRBJ1-1; TRBD1 agrees at 7 bases. Trimming at V came to 2 bases and at J to 1 base, leaving 7 bases not matched to a gene. This CDR3 comprises 16 residues. Germline lookup yields CDR1 MNHEY and CDR2 SVGAGI. As DNA, the CDR3 is TGTGCCAGCAGTTACCTGACAGGGTGGGAGAACACTGAAGCTTTCTTT. Protein sequence: CASSYLTGWENTEAFF.

The rearrangement links TRBV6-5 to TRBJ1-1; 7 nucleotides agree with TRBD1. Looked up from germline, CDR1 is MNHEY and CDR2 is SVGAGI. CDR3 size: 15 residues. Losses at the gene ends were 6 bases for V and 0 bases for J; bases not matched to a gene: 7. CDR3 sequence reads: CASRKQGTLNTEAFF. In nucleotides, the CDR3 is TGTGCCAGCAGAAAACAGGGGACCTTGAACACTGAAGCTTTCTTT.

The chain links TRBV10-1 to TRBJ1-1; D not certain. V dropped 4 bases and J dropped 4 bases, with 16 bases sitting between them. The CDR3 spans 15 residues. Per germline, CDR1 WNHNN and CDR2 SYGVQD (reference sequence). The CDR3 here is CASSATRVESTEAFF. The CDR3 DNA is TGCGCCAGCAGTGCCACGAGGGTGGAATCCACTGAAGCTTTCTTT.

The gene calls are TRBV9 and TRBJ2-1, with 8 bases fitting TRBD2. The CDR3 is made up of 14 amino acids. From germline, CDR1 is SGDLS and CDR2 YYNGEE. Germline trimming cut 3 bases from V and 3 bases from J; bases unmatched to any gene: 2. The CDR3 DNA follows: TGTGCCAGCAGCGCCGGGACTAGCTACAATGAGCAGTTCTTC. Translated: CASSAGTSYNEQFF.

This chain joins TRBV27 and TRBJ2-7; possible D gene TRBD1, 6 bases. Looked up from germline, CDR1 is MNHEY and CDR2 is SMNVEV (reference sequence). Between the trimmed V and J ends, which lost 5 bases and 0 bases, there was a span of 14 bases. This CDR3 spans 15 amino acids. The CDR3 region is CASSLRDTFSYEQYF. The DNA of the CDR3 is TGTGCCAGCAGTCTCCGGGACACGTTCTCCTACGAGCAGTACTTC.

The chain joins TRBV5-1 to TRBJ2-1, with 7 bases aligning to TRBD1. Germline values: CDR1 SGHRS, CDR2 YFSETQ. CDR3 length: 15 residues. J gave up 6 bases and V 3 bases, and 9 bases lay outside the gene matches. CDR3 amino acids: CASSSRDRPPNEQFF. The CDR3, as DNA: TGCGCCAGCAGCTCCCGGGACAGACCTCCCAATGAGCAGTTCTTC. Using reference TRBV5-1 and TRBJ2-1 for the parts outside the CDR3, the full variable domain is KAGVTQTPRYLIKTRGQQVTLSCSPISGHRSVSWYQQTPGQGLQFLFEYFSETQRNKGNFPGRFSGRQFSNSRSEMNVSTLELGDSALYLCASSSRDRPPNEQFFGPGTRLTVL.

The chain joins TRBV21-1 to TRBJ2-2; TRBD2 is taken as the D call from the table, unchecked against the DNA. TRBV21-1 is noted as a pseudogene. This CDR3 is 17 amino acids long. Here the CDR3 DNA reads TGTGCCAGCAGCAAAGTTAGGACTAGCGGACCCACCGGGGAGCTGTTTTTT. Amino acids: CASSKVRTSGPTGELFF.